Detailed here is one TCR beta chain. The CDR3 contains 12 residues. The germline V and J ends were trimmed by 2 bases and 6 bases, with 5 bases remaining between them. Germline CDR1 reads MNHNS; CDR2 reads SASEGT. In the study's own analysis: Amplification of reference gene primers was used by the study to estimate nucleated cell counts. Assay used: immunoSEQ multiplex PCR; TCRdb lists only in-frame clones, some missing. The V and J calls and clone size are taken from that table; D and trimming were inferred from the DNA. The sample lists roughly 100,000 clones; about 90% were seen once. The data were taken from a study of blood T cell repertoires in COVID-19. Background on the study: COVID-19 samples collected from the United States, Italy and Spain covered acute and convalescent phases. Sample material is recorded as cDNA or gDNA derived from T cells, B-cell-depleted T cells, or PBMCs.

Sequenced: peripheral blood. This sequence was found in a human donor in a cohort sampled during active COVID-19. V usage is TRBV6-1 and J usage is TRBJ1-5, with unresolved D. This CDR3 is CASSERGQPQHF. DNA for the CDR3: TGTGCCAGCAGTGAACGAGGTCAGCCCCAGCATTTT.